This TCR beta chain was found in a study of shared clonotypes between healthy human individuals (TCRdb year 2020). Turning to the overall study: A few men and a couple of women, aged 18 to 49 years, made up the cohort. For each donor, CD4 naive and CD4 memory were each run on three plates, CD8 naive on two plates, and CD8 memory on one plate. Per donor, leukapheresis produced somewhere between about 0.8 and 9 billion PBMCs. To increase sequencing depth and limit assay-specific biases, TCR repertoire library preparation and sequencing were carried out by different laboratories using diverse techniques. To estimate repertoire size and how much clonotype sharing occurs between individuals, the study deeply sequenced the blood TCR repertoires of 4 to 6 healthy adults. The study at large found these results: Pairwise subsampling led to the expectation that sequencing depth would affect the degree of clonotype sharing among donors. Naive subsets generally had larger estimated clonotype richness than memory subsets did. Clonotypes shared by all four sorted-subset donors showed higher generation probabilities than non-shared clonotypes. Sampling was restricted to blood, and TCR repertoires in tissues likely differ from the TCR repertoires found in blood. Sharing across a handful of donors was observed for about 4.8% of naive CD4, about 3.2% of naive CD8, over 2% of memory CD4, and approximately 0.41% of memory CD8 clonotypes. Rarefaction of sorted-subset datasets indicated incomplete sequencing despite the large sequencing depth. Because the study included only a small number of donors, the genetic and exposure-history diversity represented was limited.

The donors were healthy, HIV-negative adults with no recently reported acute infections or vaccinations. Every donor was a Caucasian adult living in Nashville, Tennessee, USA. CD4+ T cells were enriched by magnetic negative selection, after which naive cells were positively selected on CD45RA and the negative fraction was taken as the memory subset. Blood was obtained by leukapheresis, after which PBMCs were separated by Ficoll-Histopaque density gradient centrifugation and cryopreserved in liquid nitrogen vapor phase. Analytical flow cytometry was used to check the purity and quantity of every magnetically sorted T cell population. Genomic DNA was isolated from every sorted fraction and measured by UV absorbance on a Nanodrop 2000c. Using the deep immunoSEQ assay, multiplex PCR amplified TCR CDR3 regions from genomic DNA. Extracted genomic DNA from each cell subset was distributed evenly across all wells of several immunoSEQ 96-well plates, and each plate was treated as a replicate. Each replicate PCR for sorted subsets received roughly 0.2 ug genomic DNA, equal to roughly 33,000 T cell genomes. The purified libraries were quantified using a Qubit 3.0 fluorometer, sized with a Bioanalyzer 2100, and then quantified again using the KAPA Library Quantification kit. Every immunoSEQ 96-well plate was sequenced on a separate single-read 150-cycle Illumina NextSeq 550 flow cell. On the authors' methods: Because the immunoSEQ output held only junctional sequences and lacked quality scores, the filtering could not match the filtering applied to full-length reads. Sequences were annotated with PyIR, a Python wrapper for IgBLAST v1.9, using IMGT germline references to assign V/J genes and CDR3. Reads were filtered out if the reads had weak V/J assignments (E-value above 1e-6), no CDR3, stop codons, out-of-frame junctions, or ambiguous translated residues. V3J clonotypes were defined as sequences sharing the same inferred V gene, J gene, and CDR3 amino acid sequence. Percentage overlap between repertoires was calculated by dividing the number of shared unique clonotypes by the size of the smaller repertoire. RTK rarefaction, the Chao1 estimator, and Recon v2.1 estimates of unobserved clonotypes were used to assess repertoire richness. OLGA was used to compute generation probabilities for all TCRbeta clonotypes that the gDNA method yielded from a few donors. TCRdb retrieved this table from immuneACCESS and kept in-frame rearrangements only. Not all clones are present; in checked studies, unresolved V genes account for under half, and no reason is known for the remainder. That table furnishes V, J and clone size, whereas the DNA furnished D and trimming. The sample contains about 680,000 clones, 60% to 75% of them found a single time. 1.5% to 2% of the sample is taken by the ten largest.

With regard to this clone: There is no known antigen for this receptor. No clone much larger than this one lies a single base away; base qualities are absent.

Relative to germline, V is 4 bases shorter and J is 0 bases shorter, with 13 bases between their ends. Inclusive of the bounding cysteine and phenylalanine, the CDR3 is 16 residues long. The sequence is cut down to CDR3 DNA, 48 bases in frame from base 1. CDR1 and CDR2 are read off the germline V gene (reference sequence) as LNHDA and SQIVND. Sequenced material: memory CD4+ T cells sorted from blood. Interpreted using the paper, the cell subset or site label stands for: CD45RA-negative fraction. The sequence was collected from a woman in her thirties in good health. This sequence uses TRBV19 and TRBJ2-1; the D segment could be TRBD2, given 7 matching bases. The CDR3 reads as follows: CASSTRGGSSYNEQFF. The DNA sequence is given as TGTGCCAGTAGTACTCGCGGGGGCAGCTCCTACAATGAGCAGTTCTTC.